This T cell receptor (beta chain) was documented in a study of T cell repertoires in cytomegalovirus infection. Looking at the study overall: Public signatures in TCR beta pointed to CMV infection and matching HLA type. Study-level findings and limits: Dominating the ex vivo response were TCR beta clonotypes that were CMV-specific and HLA-C-restricted. Cumulative public TCR beta family frequency identified CMV carriers with the relevant HLA.

Note on this clonotype: Its matching antigen is unknown.

MiXCR, applied by TCRdb to the reads, yields one record per CDR3 protein. The profile covers around 770,000 distinct CDR3 sequences, with 25% to 30% appearing a single time and roughly 13% taken by the ten largest. V shed 0 bases and J 5 bases; nucleotides not matched to a gene: 13. From germline, CDR1 is SGHAT and CDR2 FQNNGV. CDR3 size: 18 residues. V is TRBV11-2 and J is TRBJ1-1; 9 bases are shared with TRBD1. The specimen was cultured CD8+ T cells from PBMCs, collected from culture after CMV antigen stimulation. This sequence was found in a human donor in good health (CMV status not recorded). Some clones in this sample may be carry-over from other donors' samples. The CDR3 loop is CASSLDFFGTGKLTEAFF. The CDR3 DNA reads as TGTGCCAGCAGCTTAGATTTTTTCGGGACAGGGAAGTTGACTGAAGCTTTCTTT.